This TCR beta chain emerged from a study of regulatory T cells in long-lasting Graves disease. This clonotype was seen a handful of times. CDR3 regions were amplified by Arm-PCR using iRepertoire HTBI primers to build TCR beta libraries. TCRdb itself ran the multiplex PCR reads through MiXCR, one entry per CDR3 protein. This sample has 500,000 or so distinct CDR3 sequences, with about 14% found just once. As to time point: newly diagnosed GD, antithyroid drugs for less than 3 months. The TCR library was made from RNA extracted from PBMCs. Another study also made use of these data, one on T cells in Graves' hyperthyroidism and ophthalmopathy.

This TCR derives from a woman in her forties or fifties with Graves disease. This sample comprised peripheral blood mononuclear cells (PBMCs), obtained at new diagnosis, from a patient treated with antithyroid drugs.

In DNA form, the CDR3 reads TGCAGCGTTCTGACTACCGGGTCGCAGTACTTC. Protein product: CSVLTTGSQYF. V gene TRBV29-1 combines with J gene TRBJ2-7; maybe TRBD2 (5 bases). Germline V gene lookup returns CDR1 SQVTM and CDR2 ANQGSEA. The ends were cut back, 5 bases at V and 9 bases at J, with 14 bases in the middle. CDR3 length: 11 amino acids.